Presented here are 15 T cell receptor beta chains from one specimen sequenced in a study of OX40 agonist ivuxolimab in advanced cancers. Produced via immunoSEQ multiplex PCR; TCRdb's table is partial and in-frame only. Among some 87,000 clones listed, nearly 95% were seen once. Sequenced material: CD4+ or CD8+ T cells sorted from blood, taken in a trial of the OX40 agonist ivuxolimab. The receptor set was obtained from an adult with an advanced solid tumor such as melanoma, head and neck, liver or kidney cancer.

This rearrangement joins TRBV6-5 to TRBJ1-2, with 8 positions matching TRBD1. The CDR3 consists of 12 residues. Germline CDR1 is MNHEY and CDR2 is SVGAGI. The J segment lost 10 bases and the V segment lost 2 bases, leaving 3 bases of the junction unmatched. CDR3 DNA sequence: TGTGCCAGCAGTTACGGCAGGGGGCACTACACCTTC. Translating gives CASSYGRGHYTF.

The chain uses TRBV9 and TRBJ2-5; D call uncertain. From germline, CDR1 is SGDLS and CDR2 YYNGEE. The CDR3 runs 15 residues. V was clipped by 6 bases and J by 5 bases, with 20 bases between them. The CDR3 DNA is TGTGCCAGCAAGGCAGGATCCGCATGGTCGGAGACCCAGTACTTC. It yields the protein CASKAGSAWSETQYF.

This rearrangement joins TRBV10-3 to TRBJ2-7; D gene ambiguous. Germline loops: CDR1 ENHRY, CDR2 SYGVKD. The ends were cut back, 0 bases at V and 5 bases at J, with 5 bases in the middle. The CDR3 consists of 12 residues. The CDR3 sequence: CAISESSDEQYF. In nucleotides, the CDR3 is TGTGCCATCAGTGAGTCTAGTGACGAGCAGTACTTC.

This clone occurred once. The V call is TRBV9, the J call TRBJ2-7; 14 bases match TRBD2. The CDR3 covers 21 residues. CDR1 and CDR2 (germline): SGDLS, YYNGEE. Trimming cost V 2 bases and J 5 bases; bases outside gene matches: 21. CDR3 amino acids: CASSVGRSTSGRARGADEQYF. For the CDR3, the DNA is TGTGCCAGCAGCGTGGGGCGATCGACTAGCGGGAGGGCCAGGGGAGCTGACGAGCAGTACTTC.

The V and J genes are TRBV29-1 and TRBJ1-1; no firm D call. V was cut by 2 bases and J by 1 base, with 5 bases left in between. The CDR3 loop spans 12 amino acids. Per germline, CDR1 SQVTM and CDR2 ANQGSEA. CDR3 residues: CSVEKGNTEAFF. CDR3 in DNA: TGCAGCGTTGAAAAAGGGAACACTGAAGCTTTCTTT.

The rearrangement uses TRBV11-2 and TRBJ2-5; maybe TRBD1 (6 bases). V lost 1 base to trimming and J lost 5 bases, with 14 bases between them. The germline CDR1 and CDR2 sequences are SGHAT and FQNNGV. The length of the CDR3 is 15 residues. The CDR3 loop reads CASSLGWGRSETQYF. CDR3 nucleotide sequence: TGTGCCAGCAGCTTAGGCTGGGGGCGCAGTGAGACCCAGTACTTC.

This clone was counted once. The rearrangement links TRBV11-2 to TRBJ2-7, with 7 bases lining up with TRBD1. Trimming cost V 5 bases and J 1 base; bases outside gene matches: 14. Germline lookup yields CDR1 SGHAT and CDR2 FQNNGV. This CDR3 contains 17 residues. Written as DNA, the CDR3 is TGTGCCAGCAGCGCACACTTCACAGGGGACGTTTCCTACGAGCAGTACTTC. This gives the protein CASSAHFTGDVSYEQYF.

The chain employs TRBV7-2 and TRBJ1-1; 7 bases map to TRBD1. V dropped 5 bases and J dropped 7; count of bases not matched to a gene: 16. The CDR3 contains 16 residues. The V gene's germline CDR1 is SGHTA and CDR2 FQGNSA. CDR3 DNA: TGTGCCAGCAGCGTTAGGGGGGACAGCCGAGGGCTTGAAGCTTTCTTT. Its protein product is CASSVRGDSRGLEAFF.

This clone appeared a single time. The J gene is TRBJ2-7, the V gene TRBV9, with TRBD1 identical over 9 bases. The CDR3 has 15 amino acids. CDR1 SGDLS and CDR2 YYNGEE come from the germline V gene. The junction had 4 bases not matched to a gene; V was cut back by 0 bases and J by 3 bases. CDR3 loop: CASSVETGGYYEQYF. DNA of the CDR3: TGTGCCAGCAGCGTAGAGACAGGGGGATACTACGAGCAGTACTTC.

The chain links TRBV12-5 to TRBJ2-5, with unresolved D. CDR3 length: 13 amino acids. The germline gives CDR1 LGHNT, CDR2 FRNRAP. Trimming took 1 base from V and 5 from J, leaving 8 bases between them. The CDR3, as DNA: TGTGCTAGTGGTTTGGGTTCCCGGGAGACCCAGTACTTC. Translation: CASGLGSRETQYF.

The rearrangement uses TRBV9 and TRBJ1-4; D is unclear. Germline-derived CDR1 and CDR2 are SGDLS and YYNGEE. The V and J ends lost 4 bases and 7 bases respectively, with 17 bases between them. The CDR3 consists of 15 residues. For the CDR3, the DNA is TGTGCCAGCAGCTACCGATTGGGGAGTACTGAAAAACTGTTTTTT. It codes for CASSYRLGSTEKLFF.

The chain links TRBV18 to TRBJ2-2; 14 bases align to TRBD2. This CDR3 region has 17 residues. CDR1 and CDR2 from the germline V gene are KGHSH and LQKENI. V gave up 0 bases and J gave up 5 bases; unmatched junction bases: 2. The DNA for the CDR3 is TGTGCCAGCTCACCACCGGGACTAGCGGGAGCTACCGGGGAGCTGTTTTTT. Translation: CASSPPGLAGATGELFF.

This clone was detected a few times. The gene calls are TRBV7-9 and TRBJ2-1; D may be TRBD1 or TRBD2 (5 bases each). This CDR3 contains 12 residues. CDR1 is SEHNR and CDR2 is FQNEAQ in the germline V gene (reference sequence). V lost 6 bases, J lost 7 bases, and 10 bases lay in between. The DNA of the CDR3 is TGTGCCAGCAGATATTGGGGGAATGAGCAGTTCTTC. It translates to CASRYWGNEQFF.

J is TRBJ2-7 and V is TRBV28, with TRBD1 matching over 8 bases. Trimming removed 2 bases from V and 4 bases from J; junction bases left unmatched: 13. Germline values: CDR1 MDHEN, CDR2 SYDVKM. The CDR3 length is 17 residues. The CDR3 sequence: CASSLLRDRNNLYEQYF. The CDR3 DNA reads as TGTGCCAGCAGTTTACTGAGGGACAGGAATAACCTATACGAGCAGTACTTC.

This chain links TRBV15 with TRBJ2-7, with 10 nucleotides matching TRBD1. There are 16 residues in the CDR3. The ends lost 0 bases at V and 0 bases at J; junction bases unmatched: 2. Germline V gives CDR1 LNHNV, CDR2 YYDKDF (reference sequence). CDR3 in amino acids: CATSRDRTGGSYEQYF. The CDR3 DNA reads TGTGCCACCAGCAGAGATCGGACAGGGGGCTCCTACGAGCAGTACTTC.